A selection of T cell receptor beta chains follows, all from one sample in a study of blood T cell repertoires in COVID-19. The protocol was immunoSEQ multiplex PCR, while the TCRdb copy is restricted to in-frame clones and leaves out a portion. The sample has about 260,000 clones; 83% are singletons. The sample taken for sequencing was peripheral blood. These receptors were taken from a woman aged 45 to 65 who had recovered from COVID-19. CDR3s include the opening cysteine and the closing phenylalanine or tryptophan. A D gene is named only where the DNA matches it firmly. Clone size is stated in some rows and not others, as once, few, many or a class when expanded.

.	TRBV30	TRBJ2-2	.	CAWWRGPNTGELFF	TGTGCCTGGTGGCGGGGCCCGAACACCGGGGAGCTGTTTTTT
few	TRBV4-2	TRBJ2-7	TRBD1	CASSPSPRGGISSYEQYF	TGTGCCAGCAGCCCGTCCCCGAGAGGGGGCATATCGTCCTACGAGCAGTACTTC
.	TRBV18	TRBJ1-3	TRBD1	CASSPPDGTGTLSGNTIYF	TGTGCCAGCTCACCCCCAGACGGGACAGGGACCCTCTCTGGAAACACCATATATTTT
.	TRBV7-9	TRBJ2-5	.	CASSQPPGETQYF	TGTGCCAGCAGCCAGCCCCCGGGGGAGACCCAGTACTTC
.	TRBV5-1	TRBJ2-7	.	CASSEDYEQYF	TGCGCCAGCAGCGAGGACTACGAGCAGTACTTC
.	TRBV7-2	TRBJ2-5	TRBD2	CASSFNRGVRETQYF	TGTGCCAGCAGCTTTAATCGGGGGGTGAGGGAGACCCAGTACTTC
.	TRBV5-1	TRBJ1-2	.	CASSLATANYGYTF	TGCGCCAGCAGCTTGGCGACAGCAAACTATGGCTACACCTTC
.	TRBV2	TRBJ2-7	.	CASSEGQVYEQYF	TGTGCCAGCAGTGAAGGGCAGGTTTACGAGCAGTACTTC
.	TRBV28	TRBJ2-1	TRBD2	CASSPRASGRWNEQFF	TGTGCCAGCAGTCCCCGGGCTAGCGGGAGGTGGAATGAGCAGTTCTTC
.	TRBV2	TRBJ2-2	TRBD2	CASSVTSGIAGELFF	TGTGCCAGCAGTGTTACTAGCGGGATTGCCGGGGAGCTGTTTTTT
.	TRBV6-2/TRBV6-3	TRBJ2-7	TRBD2	CASSWGGTSGAYEQYF	TGTGCCAGCAGTTGGGGAGGGACTAGCGGCGCCTACGAGCAGTACTTC
.	TRBV7-2	TRBJ1-1	.	CASTPWAEAFF	TGTGCCAGCACTCCTTGGGCGGAAGCTTTCTTT
once	TRBV7-2	TRBJ2-1	.	CASSLGTIVGNEQFF	TGTGCCAGCAGCTTAGGGACTATCGTTGGCAATGAGCAGTTCTTC
.	TRBV19	TRBJ1-2	.	CASSIPLGLYGYTF	TGTGCCAGTAGTATCCCACTGGGACTTTATGGCTACACCTTC
.	TRBV28	TRBJ2-7	.	CASSLGRAYEQYF	TGTGCCAGCAGTTTGGGCAGGGCTTACGAGCAGTACTTC
.	TRBV27	TRBJ1-2	.	CASSPGYGYTF	TGTGCCAGCAGTCCGGGCTATGGCTACACCTTC
.	TRBV21-1	TRBJ1-3	.	CASPDRAGNTIYF	TGTGCCAGCCCGGACAGGGCCGGAAACACCATATATTTT
.	TRBV5-5	TRBJ1-2	TRBD1	CASRFRQGGYTF	TGTGCCAGCAGATTTAGACAGGGGGGCTACACCTTC
.	TRBV19	TRBJ2-3	TRBD2	CASSIIPSGPGTDTQYF	TGTGCCAGTAGTATAATTCCTAGCGGACCCGGCACAGATACGCAGTATTTT
.	TRBV19	TRBJ2-1	TRBD1	CASSIPGTGGGEQFF	TGTGCCAGTAGTATACCGGGGACAGGGGGTGGCGAGCAGTTCTTC
.	TRBV28	TRBJ1-3	.	CASSVAGAGGNTIYF	TGTGCCAGCAGTGTCGCAGGGGCGGGTGGAAACACCATATATTTT
.	TRBV28	TRBJ2-1	TRBD2	CASSLIWRRGINYNEQFF	TGTGCCAGCAGTTTAATCTGGCGGCGGGGGATTAACTACAATGAGCAGTTCTTC
.	TRBV6-5	TRBJ1-2	.	CASRDSNYGYTF	TGTGCCAGCAGGGACAGTAACTATGGCTACACCTTC
.	TRBV6-4	TRBJ2-1	.	CASRERSSYNEQFF	TGTGCCAGCCGCGAAAGGAGCTCCTACAATGAGCAGTTCTTC
.	TRBV19	TRBJ1-2	TRBD1	CASSIFGQGASGYTF	TGTGCCAGTAGTATATTTGGACAGGGGGCGTCTGGCTACACCTTC
.	TRBV15	TRBJ2-7	.	CATSIGYEQYF	TGTGCCACCAGCATCGGTTACGAGCAGTACTTC
.	TRBV28	TRBJ1-5	.	CASSTWTDSNQPQHF	TGTGCCAGCAGTACATGGACAGATAGCAATCAGCCCCAGCATTTT
once	TRBV4-3	TRBJ2-2	.	CASSQGSRTGGELFF	TGCGCCAGCAGCCAAGGCAGTAGAACGGGTGGGGAGCTGTTTTTT
.	TRBV28	TRBJ1-6	.	CASSGRGPDSPLHF	TGTGCCAGCAGTGGAAGGGGCCCTGATTCACCCCTCCACTTT
once	TRBV15	TRBJ2-3	.	CASDRTSTDTQYF	TGTGCCTCCGACAGGACTAGCACAGATACGCAGTATTTT
.	TRBV6-5	TRBJ2-7	TRBD2	CASSLSGPQYEQYF	TGTGCCAGCAGTCTTAGCGGGCCCCAGTACGAGCAGTACTTC
.	TRBV19	TRBJ2-1	.	CATYPYNEQFF	TGTGCCACCTACCCGTACAATGAGCAGTTCTTC
.	TRBV24-1	TRBJ2-3	.	CATKGAGSTDTQYF	TGTGCCACGAAGGGGGCGGGAAGCACAGATACGCAGTATTTT
few	TRBV7-2	TRBJ2-3	TRBD1	CASSLAPGQGVGNTQYF	TGTGCCAGCAGCTTAGCGCCGGGACAGGGTGTCGGGAATACGCAGTATTTT
.	TRBV6-2/TRBV6-3	TRBJ1-1	.	CASSYSIPQGPSRWNTEAFF	TGTGCCAGCAGTTACTCGATTCCCCAGGGCCCCTCCCGGTGGAACACTGAAGCTTTCTTT
few	TRBV19	TRBJ1-6	TRBD1	CASSLTGGNSPLHF	TGTGCCAGTAGCCTGACAGGGGGTAATTCACCCCTCCACTTT
.	TRBV15	TRBJ2-7	.	CATSTSLVAGGYEQYF	TGTGCCACCAGCACGAGCCTTGTGGCAGGAGGCTACGAGCAGTACTTC
.	TRBV19	TRBJ2-2	TRBD2	CASRSAGGPNTGELFF	TGTGCCAGTAGGTCGGCGGGAGGGCCTAACACCGGGGAGCTGTTTTTT
.	TRBV5-8	TRBJ1-2	TRBD1	CASSLPYRGEGYTF	TGTGCCAGCAGCTTGCCATACAGGGGTGAGGGCTACACCTTC
.	TRBV6-6	TRBJ1-5	.	CASKRGTPYSNQPQHF	TGTGCCAGCAAGCGCGGCACGCCGTATAGCAATCAGCCCCAGCATTTT
.	TRBV2	TRBJ2-5	TRBD2	CASKEREFRQETQYF	TGTGCCAGCAAGGAGCGGGAGTTCCGACAAGAGACCCAGTACTTC
.	TRBV6-2/TRBV6-3	TRBJ2-3	TRBD2	CASSLIERGLTDTQYF	TGTGCCAGCAGTTTAATAGAGCGGGGCCTCACAGATACGCAGTATTTT
.	TRBV27	TRBJ1-4	.	CASGRQTTNEKLFF	TGTGCCAGCGGGAGGCAGACAACTAATGAAAAACTGTTTTTT
few	TRBV11-2	TRBJ2-2	.	CASSLAAGDYTGELFF	TGTGCCAGCAGCCTCGCGGCAGGGGATTATACCGGGGAGCTGTTTTTT
.	TRBV12-3/TRBV12-4	TRBJ1-3	.	CASSKSSGNTIYF	TGTGCCAGCAGCAAGAGCTCTGGAAACACCATATATTTT
.	TRBV7-8	TRBJ1-3	.	CASSLAGTPGPGNTIYF	TGTGCCAGCAGCTTAGCGGGGACACCGGGCCCTGGAAACACCATATATTTT
.	TRBV28	TRBJ2-1	.	CAHSSYNEQFF	TGTGCCCACAGCTCCTACAATGAGCAGTTCTTC
.	TRBV27	TRBJ2-7	.	CASSLGAGTYEQYF	TGTGCCAGCAGTTTAGGGGCTGGCACCTACGAGCAGTACTTC
few	TRBV6-6	TRBJ1-5	TRBD1	CASSSSAGSRQGTHQPQHF	TGTGCCAGCAGCTCGAGCGCCGGTTCGAGACAGGGTACGCATCAGCCCCAGCATTTT
.	TRBV19	TRBJ2-7	TRBD1	CASSSGPARQGASSYEQYF	TGTGCCAGTAGTAGCGGTCCGGCTCGACAGGGGGCTTCCTCCTACGAGCAGTACTTC
.	TRBV5-5	TRBJ2-3	TRBD2	CASSLALSSGVTSTDTQYF	TGTGCCAGCAGCTTGGCCCTGTCTAGCGGGGTAACTAGCACAGATACGCAGTATTTT
.	TRBV5-1	TRBJ2-1	TRBD2	CASSLGRGIYNEQFF	TGCGCCAGCAGCCTAGGGAGGGGAATCTACAATGAGCAGTTCTTC
.	TRBV7-9	TRBJ1-1	.	CASSSSRGAGAFF	TGTGCCAGCAGCTCGTCCCGGGGGGCGGGAGCTTTCTTT
.	TRBV5-1	TRBJ1-6	.	CASSVAGNNSPLHF	TGCGCCAGCAGCGTGGCAGGGAATAATTCACCCCTCCACTTT